Listed below are T cell receptor beta chains from one sample, sequenced in a study of OX40 agonist ivuxolimab in advanced cancers. Profiling relied on immunoSEQ multiplex PCR, and the TCRdb table lists in-frame clones only, not all of them. The data show about 90,000 clones, approximately 90% seen once. The sequences come from CD4+ or CD8+ T cells sorted from blood, collected in a trial of the OX40 agonist ivuxolimab. The receptors come from an adult with an advanced solid tumor such as melanoma, head and neck, liver or kidney cancer. CDR3s include the opening cysteine and the closing phenylalanine or tryptophan. A D gene is named only where the DNA matches it firmly. Only part of the rows carry a size: once, few, many, or a class if the clone is expanded.

d_call	v_call	clone_size	j_call	cdr3_nt	cdr3_aa
-	TRBV7-3	-	TRBJ2-5	TGTGCCAGCAGCGAAGAGACCCAGTACTTC	CASSEETQYF
-	TRBV4-1	-	TRBJ2-7	TGCGCCAGCAGCCAAGCCTCCGGACAGACCTACGAGCAGTACTTC	CASSQASGQTYEQYF
-	TRBV27	-	TRBJ2-7	TGTGCCAGCAGACTGACTTCCGGGACCAGTTACGAGCAGTACTTC	CASRLTSGTSYEQYF
TRBD2	TRBV9	-	TRBJ2-2	TGTGCCAGCAGCGGTCTAGCGGGAGGAAGGGGGGAGCTGTTTTTT	CASSGLAGGRGELFF
-	TRBV9	-	TRBJ1-3	TGTGCCAGCAGCGGTGGAGCCTACTCTGGAAACACCATATATTTT	CASSGGAYSGNTIYF
TRBD1	TRBV27	few	TRBJ2-7	TGTGCCAGCAGTTTAAAGTGGAAGGGACAGACCTACGAGCAGTACTTC	CASSLKWKGQTYEQYF
TRBD2	TRBV11-2	-	TRBJ2-7	TGTGCCAGCAGTGTTGAGCGGGGGGTAGGGGAGCAGTACTTC	CASSVERGVGEQYF
-	TRBV6-6	-	TRBJ2-7	TGTGCCAGCAGTTGGAGGGTTGGGATTGGGGAGCAGTACTTC	CASSWRVGIGEQYF
-	TRBV7-9	-	TRBJ2-3	TGTGCCAGCAGCCGAGATAGCACAGATACGCAGTATTTT	CASSRDSTDTQYF
TRBD1	TRBV7-9	once	TRBJ2-7	TGTGCCAGCACCACATCTCCTCACCCGGGACAGCCCTACGAGCAGTACTTC	CASTTSPHPGQPYEQYF
-	TRBV28	once	TRBJ2-5	TGTGCCAGCAGTTTAGGGGGTTTGGCCCAGTACTTC	CASSLGGLAQYF
-	TRBV5-4	-	TRBJ1-4	TGTGCCAGCAGCTTGAGTAGGGATGAAAAACTGTTTTTT	CASSLSRDEKLFF
-	TRBV28	-	TRBJ2-3	TGTGCCAGCAGGACCGGGCCCCGAACATTAACAGATACGCAGTATTTT	CASRTGPRTLTDTQYF
TRBD2	TRBV5-1	-	TRBJ2-3	TGCGCCAGCAGCTGGGGACTAGCGGGAGTTGCAGATACGCAGTATTTT	CASSWGLAGVADTQYF
-	TRBV7-3	-	TRBJ2-3	TGTGCCAGCAGCCTAGGGACAGTCCTAGCGAAGCAGTATTTT	CASSLGTVLAKQYF
-	TRBV5-8	-	TRBJ1-5	TGTGCCAGCAGCCTCGGGGGGGCGCCGCTTCAGCCCCAGCATTTT	CASSLGGAPLQPQHF
-	TRBV4-3	-	TRBJ2-3	TGCGCCAGCAGCCAAGATAACCGGGGGCTAGGCACAGATACGCAGTATTTT	CASSQDNRGLGTDTQYF
TRBD2	TRBV28	-	TRBJ2-7	TGTGCCAGCAGTGGATGGACTAGCGGCCAGTACTTC	CASSGWTSGQYF
-	TRBV9	-	TRBJ2-1	TGTGCCAGCAGCGTGGACATCAGCTCCTACAATGAGCAGTTCTTC	CASSVDISSYNEQFF
-	TRBV21-1	once	TRBJ1-1	TGTGCCAGCCTTTTCAACCGGGGACCCGGCACTGAAGCTTTCTTT	CASLFNRGPGTEAFF
TRBD2	TRBV7-2	-	TRBJ2-7	TGTGCCAGCAGCTTAGTGTCGGCTAGCGGGAGTGTGGAGCAGTACTTC	CASSLVSASGSVEQYF
-	TRBV9	-	TRBJ1-1	TGTGCCAGCAGCGTAGAGGTAAGGACTGAAGCTTTCTTT	CASSVEVRTEAFF
TRBD1	TRBV14	-	TRBJ1-3	TGTGCCAGCAGCCGAGACAGGGGAGGAAACACCATATATTTT	CASSRDRGGNTIYF
-	TRBV11-1	once	TRBJ2-3	TGTGCCAGCAGCTCCGAGCAGGGCGGCACGCAGTATTTT	CASSSEQGGTQYF
TRBD2	TRBV7-9	-	TRBJ2-3	TGTGCCAGCAGCCTAGGACTAGCGATAGATACGCAGTATTTT	CASSLGLAIDTQYF
-	TRBV5-6	-	TRBJ1-2	TGTGCCAGCAGCCGGGGGGGTGGCTACACCTTC	CASSRGGGYTF
-	TRBV6-5	-	TRBJ2-7	TGTGCCATTTTTTACAGGGACCACTACGAGCAGTACTTC	CAIFYRDHYEQYF
-	TRBV11-2	-	TRBJ1-4	TGTGCCAGCAGCCCCGGGAGGTTGGCAACTAATGAAAAACTGTTTTTT	CASSPGRLATNEKLFF
-	TRBV28	-	TRBJ1-4	TGTGCCAGCAGTTTTCATGGGAATGAAAAACTGTTTTTT	CASSFHGNEKLFF
TRBD1	TRBV2	-	TRBJ1-2	TGTGCCAGCAGTTATAACAGGGGTGACTCTGGCTACACCTTC	CASSYNRGDSGYTF
-	TRBV13	-	TRBJ2-5	TGTGCCAGCAGCTTAGGCGTATATAAGTCCACAAGAGAGACCCAGTACTTC	CASSLGVYKSTRETQYF
TRBD2	TRBV19	-	TRBJ2-3	TGTGCCAGTCGGATAGGACTAGCCGGGAAAGATACGCAGTATTTT	CASRIGLAGKDTQYF
-	TRBV6-5	-	TRBJ1-2	TGTGCCGCTCTAGACTTGGGCCGGGGTGGCTACACCTTC	CAALDLGRGGYTF
TRBD1	TRBV4-1	once	TRBJ2-4	TGCGCCAGCAGCCACGGACAGGGCGGCAAAAACATTCAGTACTTC	CASSHGQGGKNIQYF
-	TRBV2	-	TRBJ2-1	TGTGCCAGCAGTGTTGGCCGGGTCTCCTACAATGAGCAGTTCTTC	CASSVGRVSYNEQFF
-	TRBV2	-	TRBJ2-5	TGTGCCAGCGCACGTGGACCTCAAGAGACCCAGTACTTC	CASARGPQETQYF
TRBD1	TRBV5-1	-	TRBJ1-4	TGCGCCAGCAGCCTGCAGGGGGTGGAAAAACTGTTTTTT	CASSLQGVEKLFF
TRBD1	TRBV28	-	TRBJ1-5	TGTGCCAGCAGTTTCACCGGGACAGGGGTTAGCGGCAATCAGCCCCAGCATTTT	CASSFTGTGVSGNQPQHF